Below are 29 T cell receptor beta chains sequenced from a single sample in a study of CD8+CD57+ T cells in acquired aplastic anemia. Previously, flow cytometry had revealed CD8+CD57+ cell expansion in the patients chosen for sequencing. The use of genomic DNA as template underpinned the TCR beta VDJ and CDR3 profiling. TCRdb independently ran MiXCR on the reads; one entry per CDR3 protein. The sample lists hundreds of thousands of distinct CDR3 sequences, approximately 33% occurring once. The sample taken for sequencing was sorted CD4+, CD8+, or CD8+CD57+ T cells (not recorded which) from PBMCs. These receptors originate from a human donor with aplastic anemia.

V gene TRBV20-1 combines with J gene TRBJ2-7; D perhaps matches TRBD1 (6 bases). The CDR3 loop spans 14 amino acids. Germline-derived CDR1 and CDR2 are DFQATT and SNEGSKA (reference sequence). The germline V and J ends were trimmed by 0 bases and 6 bases, with 15 bases remaining between them. CDR3 in DNA: TGCAGTGCTAGAGATCGACCAGGGGCCCTCGAGCAGTACTTC. Protein sequence: CSARDRPGALEQYF.

Worth noting for this clonotype: A much larger clone is a single base away; this may be a read error. V gene TRBV2 combines with J gene TRBJ2-1; TRBD2 matches at 13 bases. The CDR3 consists of 14 residues. J gave up 7 bases and V 7 bases, and 4 bases lay outside the gene matches. Germline V gives CDR1 SNHLY, CDR2 FYNNEI. The CDR3 DNA sequence: TGTGCCAGCACCTCGGGACTAGCGGGAAATGAGCAGTTCTTC. It encodes CASTSGLAGNEQFF.

This chain uses TRBV4-1 with TRBJ1-5; D remains unclear. CDR1 and CDR2 (germline): MGHRA, YSYEKL. Trimming removed 0 bases at V and 1 base at J, with 7 bases between. CDR3 length: 15 residues. CDR3 bases: TGCGCCAGCAGCCAAGAGGTGAGGAGCAATCAGCCCCAGCATTTT. Its protein product is CASSQEVRSNQPQHF.

This clonotype has at least ten counts. The chain has TRBV7-6 and TRBJ1-2; the D gene is possibly TRBD1 (6 bases). The ends were cut back, 5 bases at V and 7 bases at J, with 14 bases in the middle. The germline gives CDR1 SGHVS, CDR2 FNYEAQ. The CDR3 extends over 13 amino acids. CDR3 bases: TGTGCCAGCAGCCCAACACAGGGAGGTGGCTACACCTTC. Translating gives CASSPTQGGGYTF.

This sequence joins TRBV5-1 and TRBJ2-7; 10 positions agree with TRBD1. This CDR3 has 13 residues. The ends lost 6 bases at V and 12 bases at J; junction bases unmatched: 12. CDR1 is SGHRS, CDR2 YFSETQ, per germline. The CDR3 loop reads CASNPGQGQQRYF. The CDR3 DNA reads TGCGCCAGCAACCCGGGACAGGGGCAACAGCGGTACTTC.

In this sample, this clonotype turned up a few times. A much larger clonotype is one base distant, so this may be a read error. This chain connects TRBV19 to TRBJ1-3; D remains ambiguous. Germline CDR1 LNHDA, CDR2 SQIVND (reference sequence). The CDR3 extends over 11 amino acids. In nucleotides, the CDR3 is TGTGCCGGTAGTGGGCGAAACACCATATATTTT. Its protein is CAGSGRNTIYF.

This clonotype turned up a few times. The V call is TRBV24-1, the J call TRBJ2-5, with D possibly TRBD1 on 6 matching bases. V lost 2 bases and J lost 4, with 22 bases in between. Germline CDR1 and CDR2: KGHDR and SFDVKD. The CDR3 spans 18 residues. The CDR3 bases are TGTGCCACCAGTGATTCTTTGAGCCGGGGCAGGGGATCAGAGACCCAGTACTTC. Translating it yields CATSDSLSRGRGSETQYF.

This chain connects TRBV4-2 to TRBJ1-2; tentative D call: TRBD1 (5 bases). This CDR3 is 17 amino acids long. CDR1 is LGHNA and CDR2 is YNFKEQ in the germline V gene. Trimming removed 2 bases at V and 5 bases at J, with 21 bases between. The CDR3: CASSQLGAPGGRYGYTF. CDR3 nucleotide sequence: TGTGCCAGCAGCCAACTTGGGGCCCCGGGAGGGCGTTATGGCTACACCTTC.

This clonotype was found a few times. The chain couples TRBV6-1 to TRBJ1-5, with D possibly being TRBD1 (5 bases). Germline CDR1 and CDR2: MNHNS and SASEGT. V lost 5 bases and J lost 6, with 17 bases in between. This CDR3 contains 15 residues. CDR3 coding DNA: TGTGCCAGCAGTACTACCTCAGGGTCGGGTCAGCCCCAGCATTTT. Its protein is CASSTTSGSGQPQHF.

The chain joins TRBV19 to TRBJ1-2; 8 bases agree with TRBD1. Germline V gives CDR1 LNHDA, CDR2 SQIVND (reference sequence). Losses at the gene ends were 8 bases for V and 3 bases for J; bases not matched to a gene: 5. The CDR3 length is 13 residues. CDR3 loop: CASRQGNDYGYTF. DNA for the CDR3: TGTGCCAGTCGACAGGGGAATGACTATGGCTACACCTTC.

V and J are TRBV7-9 and TRBJ2-3; either TRBD1 or TRBD2 may supply D (5 bases each). Germline assignment: CDR1 SEHNR and CDR2 FQNEAQ (reference sequence). The CDR3 contains 14 residues. V lost 5 bases to trimming and J lost 5 bases, with 14 bases between them. CDR3 nucleotide sequence: TGTGCCAGCAGCCCCCGGGGCGGGTTAGATACGCAGTATTTT. Translation gives CASSPRGGLDTQYF.

The gene calls are TRBV20-1 and TRBJ2-1, with TRBD2 identical over 15 bases. J was trimmed by 5 bases and V by 5 bases; bases with no gene match: 7. CDR1 DFQATT and CDR2 SNEGSKA come from the germline V gene (reference sequence). The CDR3 is 16 residues long. The DNA for the CDR3 is TGCAGTGCTCGCGGACTAGCGGGAGGGTGGAACAATGAGCAGTTCTTC. Protein product: CSARGLAGGWNNEQFF.

The rearrangement links TRBV25-1 to TRBJ2-1, with 7 nucleotides matching TRBD2. CDR3 size: 15 residues. The J segment lost 7 bases and the V segment lost 6 bases, leaving 12 bases of the junction unmatched. In germline, CDR1 is MGHDK, CDR2 SYGVNS. The DNA for the CDR3 is TGTGCCAGCAGCTTTCTAGCGGCCCCTGGGAATGAGCAGTTCTTC. It codes for CASSFLAAPGNEQFF.

As to this clonotype: A much more abundant neighbour one base away suggests this may be a read error. This chain joins TRBV19 and TRBJ2-2; a weak D match, TRBD2 (6 bases). Germline V gives CDR1 LNHDA, CDR2 SQIVND (reference sequence). There are 15 residues in the CDR3. Trimming removed 3 bases from V and 5 bases from J, with 13 bases in between. CDR3 in amino acids: CASSINGGATGELFF. The CDR3 DNA sequence: TGTGCCAGTAGTATTAACGGGGGAGCGACCGGGGAGCTGTTTTTT.

Regarding this clonotype: The germline gene is not matched at one end of the junction; a read error may be the cause. The V gene is TRBV19, the J gene TRBJ2-5; 12 bases are a match to TRBD2. The CDR3 sequence is 15 residues long. CDR1 and CDR2 (germline): LNHDA, SQIVND (reference sequence). The CDR3 DNA follows: TGTGCTAGTAAGACTAGCGGGAGTAGGCGGGAGACCCAGTACTTC. This sequence encodes CASKTSGSRRETQYF.

This clonotype has just a few counts. This chain links TRBV11-1 with TRBJ1-3; D may be TRBD1 (5 bases). CDR1 is SGHAT and CDR2 is FQDESV in the germline V gene (reference sequence). With 1 base removed from V and 0 bases from J, the gap between germline ends came to 16 bases. The CDR3 covers 18 residues. The CDR3 here is CASSLVNLLGRSGNTIYF. As DNA, the CDR3 is TGTGCCAGCAGCTTAGTGAATCTTTTGGGACGCTCTGGAAACACCATATATTTT.

This clonotype has at least ten counts. The chain uses TRBV9 and TRBJ1-6; D is ambiguous. CDR3 size: 15 residues. The V end lost 0 bases, the J end lost 6 bases, and 10 bases lay between the germline ends. The germline V gene encodes CDR1 SGDLS and CDR2 YYNGEE. The CDR3 loop reads CASSVDWASNSPLHF. CDR3 in DNA: TGTGCCAGCAGCGTAGACTGGGCATCTAATTCACCCCTCCACTTT.

This clonotype was recorded at least ten times. V usage is TRBV2 and J usage is TRBJ2-3; D perhaps matches TRBD2 (5 bases). This CDR3 is built from 16 residues. CDR1 is SNHLY, CDR2 FYNNEI, per germline. Trimming cost V 3 bases and J 4 bases, with 17 bases left between them. Here the CDR3 reads CASSDFGIRESDTQYF. The DNA for the CDR3 is TGTGCCAGCAGTGATTTTGGAATCCGGGAATCAGATACGCAGTATTTT.

This chain joins TRBV24-1 and TRBJ2-7; 7 bases match TRBD1. CDR3 length equals 14 residues. CDR1 is KGHDR, CDR2 SFDVKD, per germline. Trimming at V came to 4 bases and at J to 5 bases, leaving 7 bases not matched to a gene. The CDR3: CATSDPGTADEQYF. CDR3 sequence (DNA): TGTGCCACCAGTGACCCAGGGACAGCTGACGAGCAGTACTTC.

The J gene is TRBJ2-5, the V gene TRBV25-1; 10 bases fit TRBD2. V was pared by 0 bases and J by 2 bases, with 3 bases of the junction left unmatched. The CDR3 totals 16 residues. The germline V gene encodes CDR1 MGHDK and CDR2 SYGVNS. CDR3 in DNA: TGTGCCAGCAGTGAATATCGAGCGGGGGGGCAAGAGACCCAGTACTTC. Its translation is CASSEYRAGGQETQYF.

Remarks on this clonotype: Just one base apart from a much larger clone, this may be a read error. The J gene is TRBJ1-1, the V gene TRBV7-9, with D possibly being TRBD1 (5 bases). The CDR3 has 13 residues. Germline CDR1 SEHNR, CDR2 FQNEAQ (reference sequence). The CDR3 reads CACSLGGFTEAFF. As DNA, the CDR3 is TGTGCCTGCAGCCTCGGGGGATTCACTGAAGCTTTCTTT.

Many counts were recorded for this clonotype. V and J are TRBV7-8 and TRBJ1-4; D might be TRBD1 (6 bases). The germline V gene has CDR1 SGHVS and CDR2 FQNEAQ. This CDR3 comprises 16 residues. V was cut by 5 bases and J by 3 bases, with 16 bases left in between. CDR3 DNA sequence: TGTGCCAGCAGCGCCTCCTACAGGGAATCTAATGAAAAACTGTTTTTT. Translating it yields CASSASYRESNEKLFF.

A word on this clonotype: The junction does not match germline at one end; this may be a read error. This chain's CDR3 is CASSGGYLRNTEAFF. CDR3 DNA sequence: TGTGCCAGCAGTGGGGGGTACCTGAGGAACACTGAAGCCTTCTTT. The chain combines TRBV6-1 with TRBJ1-1, with D perhaps TRBD1 (5 bases). Germline V gene sequence: CDR1 MNHNS, CDR2 SASEGT. This CDR3 has 15 amino acids.

The rearrangement uses TRBV5-1 and TRBJ1-3, with 9 bases fitting TRBD1. The junction had 7 bases not matched to a gene; V was cut back by 2 bases and J by 4 bases. The length of the CDR3 is 16 residues. CDR1 and CDR2 from the germline V gene are SGHRS and YFSETQ. The CDR3 nucleotides read TGCGCCAGCAGCTTAGTCGGGACAGGGTACGGAAACACCATATATTTT. The encoded protein is CASSLVGTGYGNTIYF.

This clonotype was counted ten times or more. V gene TRBV6-1 combines with J gene TRBJ1-6; D call uncertain. V lost 7 bases to trimming and J lost 5 bases, with 9 bases between them. The length of the CDR3 is 13 residues. Germline CDR1 reads MNHNS; CDR2 reads SASEGT. This chain's CDR3 is CASTNGHNSPLHF. CDR3 bases: TGTGCCAGCACCAACGGGCATAATTCACCCCTCCACTTT.

This clonotype has at least ten counts. This chain joins TRBV13 and TRBJ2-7, with 12 bases that match TRBD2. The germline gives CDR1 PRHDT, CDR2 FYEKMQ (reference sequence). The length of the CDR3 is 17 residues. Trimming took 5 bases from V and 1 from J; bases not matched to a gene: 9. The CDR3: CASSRAGLAGTSYEQYF. In DNA form, the CDR3 reads TGTGCCAGCAGCAGAGCGGGACTAGCGGGCACATCCTACGAGCAGTACTTC.

This clonotype was detected many times. This chain uses TRBV20-1 with TRBJ1-6; D perhaps matches TRBD1 (5 bases). The V gene's germline CDR1 is DFQATT and CDR2 SNEGSKA (reference sequence). Trimming removed 2 bases from V and 0 bases from J, with 8 bases in between. The CDR3 spans 15 residues. Written as DNA, the CDR3 is TGCAGTGCTAGATCCGGGACCTCCTATAATTCACCCCTCCACTTT. Translation gives CSARSGTSYNSPLHF.

At least ten counts were recorded for this clonotype. V gene TRBV5-1 combines with J gene TRBJ1-2; 7 bases are shared with TRBD1. Trimming cost V 0 bases and J 4 bases; bases outside gene matches: 9. This CDR3 spans 16 amino acids. Germline values: CDR1 SGHRS, CDR2 YFSETQ. CDR3: CASSLVRDRLIYGYTF. CDR3 nucleotides: TGCGCCAGCAGCTTGGTGAGGGACAGATTGATCTATGGCTACACCTTC.

This clonotype was seen repeatedly, ten times or more. V is TRBV19 and J is TRBJ2-7, with 9 bases lining up with TRBD2. The germline V gene has CDR1 LNHDA and CDR2 SQIVND (reference sequence). The CDR3 covers 14 residues. Trimming took 3 bases from V and 7 from J; bases not matched to a gene: 7. CDR3 sequence (DNA): TGTGCCAGTAGTATCGGAATAGCGGGGGTTGAGCAGTACTTC. Translated: CASSIGIAGVEQYF.